This TCR beta chain was recovered during a study of OX40 agonist ivuxolimab in advanced cancers. Study-level background: Those treated in dose escalation had hepatocellular carcinoma, melanoma, renal cell cancer or head and neck cancer.

Exclusion applied to patients with autoimmune disease history or systemic immunosuppression. Blood samples were obtained at baseline, cycle 4 day 1, and cycle 7 day 1. This clone was observed a handful of times. Its antigen is not known. Germline CDR1 reads MNHEY; CDR2 reads SMNVEV (reference sequence). CDR3 length: 15 amino acids. V shed 6 bases and J shed 2 bases, with 16 bases lying between them. TCRdb keeps only in-frame clones here, not all; method: immunoSEQ multiplex PCR. The repertoire holds 40,000 to 50,000 clones, over 75% seen once, with about 1.7% in the top ten. Study findings and constraints: Clones of CD4+ and CD8+ blood T cells grew by week 6 at doses of 0.1 to 3.0 mg/kg.

The input for sequencing was CD4+ or CD8+ T cells sorted from blood, taken in a trial of the OX40 agonist ivuxolimab. This clonotype was sampled from an adult with an advanced solid tumor such as melanoma, head and neck, liver or kidney cancer. The V and J genes are TRBV27 and TRBJ1-2, with D possibly TRBD1 on 6 matching bases. DNA for the CDR3: TGTGCCAGCAGGTTTGGAAGGGGGGCAAACTATGGCTACACCTTC. Protein product: CASRFGRGANYGYTF.